Following are 21 T cell receptor beta chains from one sample sequenced in a study of blood T cells in healthy people across ages. The use of a sample-barcoded 5' primer and a J-beta primer mix characterized a second PCR of roughly 6 to 11 cycles. Via MiXCR, TCRdb re-called the 5' RACE reads, giving one row per CDR3 protein. The profile shows over 1,200,000 distinct CDR3 sequences, approximately 60% of them singletons. Sequencing input: blood. The receptor set was obtained from a young man in good health.

The CDR3 is CASSERYQDPAVTDTQYF. CDR3 DNA: TGTGCCAGCAGTGAACGATACCAAGACCCTGCGGTCACAGATACGCAGTATTTT. The rearrangement uses TRBV25-1 and TRBJ2-3; D is unresolved. This CDR3 contains 18 residues. V gave up 2 bases and J gave up 2 bases, with 20 bases separating them. Germline lookup yields CDR1 MGHDK and CDR2 SYGVNS. Filled out from reference TRBV25-1 and TRBJ2-3, the complete variable domain reads EADIYQTPRYLVIGTGKKITLECSQTMGHDKMYWYQQDPGMELHLIHYSYGVNSTEKGDLSSESTVSRIRTEHFPLTLESARPSHTSQYLCASSERYQDPAVTDTQYFGPGTRLTVL.

V usage is TRBV7-2 and J usage is TRBJ1-1; 8 nucleotides agree with TRBD1. V was clipped by 5 bases and J by 11 bases; unmatched bases: 10. This CDR3 region has 13 residues. CDR1 SGHTA and CDR2 FQGNSA come from the germline V gene. This CDR3 reads CASSERQGMGAFF. Written as DNA, the CDR3 is TGTGCCAGCAGCGAGCGACAGGGGATGGGCGCTTTCTTT.

The J gene is TRBJ2-7, the V gene TRBV30; 8 bases agree with TRBD1. The CDR3 is 15 residues long. The germline gives CDR1 GTSNPN, CDR2 SVGIG (reference sequence). V shed 0 bases, J shed 1 base, and the junction held 5 bases outside the gene matches. In DNA form, the CDR3 reads TGTGCCTGGAGTGTAGGGAGGACAGGGTCCTACGAGCAGTACTTC. Translating it yields CAWSVGRTGSYEQYF.

The V and J genes are TRBV6-4 and TRBJ1-2; D is undetermined. Trimming stripped 0 bases from V and 6 bases from J, with 11 bases between. This CDR3 comprises 14 residues. Germline V lookup: CDR1 MRHNA, CDR2 SNTAGT. This CDR3 is CASSDSSGMDGYTF. The CDR3 region has the DNA TGTGCCAGCAGTGACTCCTCGGGGATGGATGGCTACACCTTC.

The CDR3 coding sequence is TGCGCCAGCAACCACCCCGGGAAAGAACCTTATGGCTACACCTTC. Translation gives CASNHPGKEPYGYTF. This chain joins TRBV4-1 and TRBJ1-2; D gene unclear. CDR3 length: 15 amino acids. CDR1 and CDR2 (germline): MGHRA, YSYEKL. Trimming left V 7 bases short and J 5 bases short, with 20 bases between.

The chain's CDR3 is CSARDLGRSSYEQYF. In DNA, the CDR3 is TGCAGTGCTAGAGATTTGGGCAGAAGCTCCTACGAGCAGTACTTC. V usage is TRBV20-1 and J usage is TRBJ2-7, with D unresolved. Germline V gives CDR1 DFQATT, CDR2 SNEGSKA (reference sequence). The length of the CDR3 is 15 residues. V lost 0 bases, J lost 0 bases, and 12 bases lay in between.

This clonotype was picked up one time. J is TRBJ1-2 and V is TRBV7-2; possibly TRBD1 for D (6 bases). Germline V CDR1 and CDR2: SGHTA, FQGNSA. The CDR3 is 14 residues long. V was pared by 5 bases and J by 8 bases, with 18 bases between. CDR3 bases: TGTGCCAGCAGCCCCCCGAGGGGGATCGGAGGCTACACCTTC. Its protein is CASSPPRGIGGYTF.

This clonotype was picked up a small number of times. This chain links TRBV20-1 with TRBJ2-1, with TRBD2 matching over 7 bases. V shed 4 bases and J 4 bases; nucleotides not matched to a gene: 7. CDR3 length equals 14 residues. Germline CDR1 reads DFQATT; CDR2 reads SNEGSKA (reference sequence). DNA for the CDR3: TGCAGTGCTACTAGCGGACGGCGATACAATGAGCAGTTCTTC. This translates into CSATSGRRYNEQFF.

The chain recombines TRBV7-8 with TRBJ2-3; TRBD2 matches at 10 bases. The CDR3 sequence is 20 residues long. Germline V CDR1 and CDR2: SGHVS, FQNEAQ. The V and J ends lost 5 bases and 2 bases, in that order; junction bases with no gene match: 19. The CDR3 DNA reads TGTGCCAGCAGCGCCCCAGCGGGAGGGCCATCTATTGGAAACACAGATACGCAGTATTTT. Its translation is CASSAPAGGPSIGNTDTQYF.

This chain links TRBV27 with TRBJ2-3, with TRBD2 matching 8 bases. The length of the CDR3 is 15 residues. Germline V gene lookup returns CDR1 MNHEY and CDR2 SMNVEV (reference sequence). With V trimmed by 2 bases and J by 1 base, 2 bases remained unmatched. The CDR3 spells CASSLRAGGTDTQYF. The CDR3 nucleotides are TGTGCCAGCAGTTTAAGAGCGGGGGGCACAGATACGCAGTATTTT.

J is TRBJ2-1 and V is TRBV7-9; 7 bases fit TRBD1. Germline V CDR1 and CDR2: SEHNR, FQNEAQ (reference sequence). Trimming at V came to 4 bases and at J to 10 bases, leaving 16 bases not matched to a gene. The CDR3 is made up of 16 amino acids. The CDR3 loop is CASSSAQGQSDREQFF. The CDR3 coding sequence is TGTGCCAGCAGCTCAGCCCAGGGACAGTCCGACAGAGAGCAGTTCTTC.

The chain combines TRBV20-1 with TRBJ2-7; the D gene could be TRBD1 or TRBD2 (5 bases each). V dropped 4 bases and J dropped 3 bases, with 19 bases sitting between them. The CDR3 extends over 15 amino acids. CDR1 is DFQATT, CDR2 SNEGSKA, per germline (reference sequence). In DNA, the CDR3 is TGCAGTGCTATCCAGCCGGGACCAATAGACTACGAGCAGTACTTC. It encodes CSAIQPGPIDYEQYF.

This clonotype is a singleton in its sample. Written as DNA, the CDR3 is TGTGCCAGCAGTTTATTTAGAACAGGGGGTAACGAGCAGTACTTC. It is translated as CASSLFRTGGNEQYF. The chain has TRBV27 and TRBJ2-7; 8 nucleotides align to TRBD1. Germline V lookup: CDR1 MNHEY, CDR2 SMNVEV (reference sequence). The CDR3 spans 15 residues. J lost 5 bases, V lost 1 base, and 7 bases had no gene match.

The genes are TRBV7-9 and TRBJ2-3; maybe TRBD2 (6 bases). V dropped 7 bases and J dropped 0 bases, with 14 bases sitting between them. CDR3 length: 15 amino acids. The germline V gene encodes CDR1 SEHNR and CDR2 FQNEAQ (reference sequence). The CDR3 region is CASTPSGTSTDTQYF. In nucleotides, the CDR3 is TGTGCCAGCACCCCTTCCGGGACTAGCACAGATACGCAGTATTTT.

V and J are TRBV3-1 and TRBJ2-5; D is possibly TRBD2 (6 bases). Germline loops: CDR1 LGHDT, CDR2 YNNKEL (reference sequence). This CDR3 contains 14 residues. The V gene lost 5 bases and the J gene lost 4 bases, with 14 bases spanning the gap. CDR3: CASSSRLDGETQYF. CDR3 in DNA: TGTGCCAGCAGCTCACGACTAGATGGAGAGACCCAGTACTTC.

This clonotype appeared a few times. This chain uses TRBV6-6 with TRBJ1-1, with 10 bases matching TRBD1. This CDR3 spans 16 amino acids. Germline V gives CDR1 MNHNY, CDR2 SVGAGI (reference sequence). V dropped 2 bases and J dropped 5; count of bases not matched to a gene: 8. CDR3 DNA sequence: TGTGCCAGCAGTTACCCTACGACAGGGGGCAGGACTGAAGCTTTCTTT. This codes for CASSYPTTGGRTEAFF.

The gene calls are TRBV7-2 and TRBJ2-3; 11 positions agree with TRBD2. CDR3 length: 14 residues. CDR1 SGHTA and CDR2 FQGNSA come from the germline V gene. V lost 7 bases to trimming and J lost 4 bases; unmatched junction nucleotides: 4. This CDR3 is CASNRLAGPDTQYF. The CDR3 bases are TGTGCCAGCAACCGACTAGCGGGGCCAGATACGCAGTATTTT.

To note about this clonotype: The junction differs from germline at one of its ends, possibly a read error. The chain carries TRBV28 and TRBJ1-5, with 9 bases fitting TRBD1. CDR3 length: 11 residues. The germline V gene has CDR1 MDHEN and CDR2 SYDVKM. The CDR3 here is CASTRAGTGYF. CDR3 sequence (DNA): TGTGCCAGCACCCGGGCAGGGACAGGGTATTTT.

CDR3 region: CATSILGLAGPGELFF. In DNA, the CDR3 is TGTGCCACCAGCATCCTGGGACTAGCGGGTCCCGGGGAGCTGTTTTTT. The rearrangement uses TRBV15 and TRBJ2-2; 12 bases line up with TRBD2. CDR1 and CDR2 from the germline V gene are LNHNV and YYDKDF (reference sequence). The ends lost 4 bases at V and 6 bases at J; junction bases unmatched: 6. This CDR3 comprises 16 residues.

The chain has TRBV12-3 or TRBV12-4 and TRBJ2-3; no clear D. V dropped 3 bases and J dropped 2 bases, with 9 bases sitting between them. The CDR3 consists of 14 residues. This chain's CDR3 is CASSFEELTDTQYF. In nucleotides, the CDR3 is TGTGCCAGCAGTTTTGAGGAACTCACAGATACGCAGTATTTT.

This sequence joins TRBV2 and TRBJ2-1, with 8 nucleotides matching TRBD2. Germline V gene sequence: CDR1 SNHLY, CDR2 FYNNEI. CDR3 length: 14 residues. Trimming removed 6 bases from V and 6 bases from J; junction bases left unmatched: 7. The CDR3 sequence is CASSRFGGGNEQFF. CDR3 sequence (DNA): TGTGCCAGCAGCAGATTCGGGGGGGGCAATGAGCAGTTCTTC.